The rows below give T cell receptor beta chains drawn from one sample of a study of human T cells and chemical hapten exposure. TCRdb re-called the RACE reads with MiXCR, one entry per CDR3 protein. The data contain approximately 90,000 distinct CDR3 sequences, about 11% of them singletons. The sample consisted of whole blood, taken in connection with sensitization to the hapten diphenylcyclopropenone (DPC). The receptors were gathered from a man aged 40-50 years with alopecia areata. Some clones in this sample may be carry-over from other donors' samples. Each CDR3 is given with its conserved first and last residue. Each record gives: clone size, V gene, D gene, CDR3 length, J gene, CDR3 protein, CDR3 DNA. D genes are given only for firm matches. The listing skips clone size in some rows; elsewhere it reads once, few, many or a size class.

>NA|TRBV7-6|NA|15|TRBJ1-4
CASSPRGSTNEKLFF
TGTGCCAGCAGCCCTAGAGGCTCAACTAATGAAAAACTGTTTTTT
>NA|TRBV18|TRBD2|17|TRBJ2-1
CASSPPLAGGPQGEQFF
TGTGCCAGCTCACCACCCCTAGCGGGAGGGCCTCAAGGTGAGCAGTTCTTC
>NA|TRBV11-1|NA|14|TRBJ1-1
CASSSGPLVTEAFF
TGTGCCAGCAGCTCCGGGCCTTTGGTGACTGAAGCTTTCTTT
>NA|TRBV6-2/TRBV6-3|TRBD1|19|TRBJ1-5
CASSLKAGQGMFSNQPQHF
TGTGCCAGCAGTTTAAAAGCGGGACAGGGTATGTTTAGCAATCAGCCCCAGCATTTT
>NA|TRBV7-9|NA|14|TRBJ1-5
CASSLDGQNQPQHF
TGTGCCAGCAGCTTGGACGGCCAGAATCAGCCCCAGCATTTT
>NA|TRBV7-2|NA|14|TRBJ2-3
CASSLFSGPDTQYF
TGTGCCAGCAGCTTATTTAGCGGACCAGATACGCAGTATTTT
>few|TRBV6-1|TRBD2|16|TRBJ2-1
CASSSFSGSRYNEQFF
TGTGCCAGCAGTTCCTTCAGCGGGAGTCGCTACAATGAGCAGTTCTTC
>few|TRBV27|NA|15|TRBJ2-6
CASSLEGFGANVLTF
TGTGCCAGCAGTTTAGAAGGGTTTGGGGCCAACGTCCTGACTTTC
>medium-sized|TRBV20-1|TRBD2|12|TRBJ2-1
CSVTSGLNEQFF
TGCAGTGTAACTAGCGGGTTAAATGAGCAGTTCTTC
>NA|TRBV20-1|TRBD2|10|TRBJ2-3
CNPGLVGQYF
TGCAATCCGGGACTAGTAGGGCAGTATTTT
>few|TRBV3-1|NA|14|TRBJ2-3
CASSQAGGTDTQYF
TGTGCCAGCAGCCAAGCCGGGGGCACAGATACGCAGTATTTT
>NA|TRBV7-2|TRBD2|15|TRBJ2-1
CASSPELAGADEQFF
TGTGCCAGCAGCCCGGAACTAGCGGGAGCAGATGAGCAGTTCTTC
>once|TRBV25-1|NA|18|TRBJ1-2
CASSRGDGGGWTHYGYNF
TGTGCCAGCAGTAGAGGGGACGGGGGGGGCTGGACCCACTATGGCTACAACTTC
>NA|TRBV6-6|NA|13|TRBJ2-5
CASSRQEEETQYF
TGTGCCAGCAGTAGGCAGGAAGAGGAGACCCAGTACTTC
>few|TRBV20-1|NA|14|TRBJ2-5
CSAPGDSGRETQYF
TGCAGTGCCCCAGGGGACTCCGGAAGAGAGACCCAGTACTTC
>many|TRBV6-5|NA|15|TRBJ2-6
CASSYSGRGANVLTF
TGTGCCAGCAGTTACTCAGGGCGTGGGGCCAACGTCCTGACTTTC
>NA|TRBV6-4|NA|15|TRBJ2-3
CASSDGALGLDTQYF
TGTGCCAGCAGTGACGGGGCCCTGGGTTTGGATACGCAGTATTTT
>few|TRBV7-9|NA|12|TRBJ1-1
CASSLTSTEAFF
TGTGCCAGCAGCCTGACGAGCACTGAAGCTTTCTTT
>many|TRBV12-3/TRBV12-4|NA|15|TRBJ2-3
CASSLEGAYTDTQYF
TGTGCCAGCAGTTTAGAGGGAGCTTACACAGATACGCAGTATTTT
>NA|TRBV21-1|NA|14|TRBJ1-3
CARKQGIVGNTIYF
TGTGCCAGGAAACAGGGAATCGTTGGAAACACCATATATTTT
>NA|TRBV5-1|TRBD1|16|TRBJ2-3
CASSLGTGGGTDTQYF
TGCGCCAGCAGCTTGGGTACAGGGGGAGGCACAGATACGCAGTATTTT
>many|TRBV6-2/TRBV6-3|TRBD1|14|TRBJ1-5
CASSLTGGNQPQHF
TGTGCCAGCAGTCTCACAGGGGGCAATCAGCCCCAGCATTTT